What follows are 15 T cell receptor beta chains derived from one specimen sequenced in a study of cytomegalovirus exposure and HLA in healthy donors. The PCR was carried out with 60 Vbeta primers and 13 Jbeta primers. Measured with immunoSEQ multiplex PCR; TCRdb has only the in-frame clones, and not every one. The sample records some 110,000 clones, 75% to 85% being singletons. Sequencing was done on a sample of PBMCs. The receptors shown here come from a woman younger than 30 in good health and CMV-seropositive.

The chain couples TRBV25-1 to TRBJ1-2, with 7 bases lining up with TRBD1. This CDR3 is built from 14 residues. The germline gives CDR1 MGHDK, CDR2 SYGVNS. V shed 3 bases, J shed 3 bases, and the junction held 4 bases outside the gene matches. CDR3 protein: CASSDRGIDYGYTF. CDR3 sequence (DNA): TGTGCCAGCAGTGACAGGGGGATTGACTATGGCTACACCTTC.

This clone has more than one count but fewer than ten. The J gene is TRBJ1-1, the V gene TRBV19, with D maybe TRBD1 (5 bases). Germline V lookup: CDR1 LNHDA, CDR2 SQIVND (reference sequence). With 5 bases removed from V and 4 bases from J, the gap between germline ends came to 20 bases. The CDR3 is 16 amino acids. This CDR3 is CASSPPDTLESTEAFF. The CDR3 bases are TGTGCCAGTAGTCCCCCGGACACGCTTGAAAGCACTGAAGCTTTCTTT.

The chain uses TRBV11-2 and TRBJ2-7, with D possibly TRBD1 on 6 matching bases. The V and J ends lost 1 base and 9 bases respectively, with 16 bases between them. CDR1 SGHAT and CDR2 FQNNGV come from the germline V gene. This CDR3 comprises 14 residues. The CDR3 region has the DNA TGTGCCAGCAGCTTAGGCACCCAGGGGATGCGGCAGTACTTC. Encoded protein: CASSLGTQGMRQYF.

V gene TRBV27 combines with J gene TRBJ1-6, with 7 nucleotides matching TRBD1. The length of the CDR3 is 14 residues. J lost 10 bases, V lost 3 bases, and 6 bases had no gene match. CDR1 and CDR2 (germline): MNHEY, SMNVEV (reference sequence). The CDR3 spells CASSLNRGESPLHF. CDR3 nucleotide sequence: TGTGCCAGCAGTTTGAACAGGGGAGAATCACCCCTCCACTTT.

There are a few counts of this clone. The chain couples TRBV7-9 to TRBJ2-7; a weak D match, TRBD2 (5 bases). The V and J ends lost 1 base and 5 bases respectively, with 15 bases between them. CDR1 SEHNR and CDR2 FQNEAQ come from the germline V gene (reference sequence). The CDR3 is made up of 15 amino acids. The CDR3 bases are TGTGCCAGCAGCTTAGAAGGGAGCAAGATCGACGAGCAGTACTTC. Its translation is CASSLEGSKIDEQYF.

The gene calls are TRBV21-1 and TRBJ2-1; the table assigns TRBD2, which was not confirmed against the DNA. TRBV21-1 is classified as a pseudogene. The CDR3 has 18 amino acids. In DNA form, the CDR3 reads TGTGCCAGCAGCCCGAAAGGGACTAGCGGGAGTTCCTACAATGAGCAGTTCTTC. The encoded protein is CASSPKGTSGSSYNEQFF.

V and J are TRBV27 and TRBJ1-3; D not certain. V was pared by 5 bases and J by 0 bases, with 17 bases between. The V gene's germline CDR1 is MNHEY and CDR2 SMNVEV (reference sequence). The CDR3 runs to 17 residues. CDR3 region: CASSPVQLPRSGNTIYF. CDR3 bases: TGTGCCAGCAGTCCCGTACAGCTTCCCCGCTCTGGAAACACCATATATTTT.

This chain links TRBV4-1 with TRBJ2-5; 7 nucleotides align to TRBD2. Matching the DNA end better, TRBJ2-7 makes the J call doubtful. Germline V gives CDR1 MGHRA, CDR2 YSYEKL. This CDR3 spans 16 amino acids. Here the CDR3 reads CASSAGSGTTYYEQYF. The CDR3 DNA is TGCGCCAGCAGCGCGGGATCCGGGACTACCTATTACGAGCAGTACTTC.

CDR3 protein: CASSFPTSASSYEQYF. The CDR3 DNA follows: TGTGCCAGCAGTTTCCCGACTAGCGCGAGCTCCTACGAGCAGTACTTC. J is TRBJ2-7 and V is TRBV6-5; 8 nucleotides line up with TRBD2. The CDR3 extends over 16 amino acids. J was trimmed by 0 bases and V by 4 bases; bases with no gene match: 8. Germline CDR1 MNHEY, CDR2 SVGAGI.

The CDR3 DNA sequence: TGTGCCAGCAGCGTAGGTGAGGGCGAAGAGACCCAGTACTTC. It is translated as CASSVGEGEETQYF. The chain is built from TRBV9 and TRBJ2-5; maybe TRBD2 (5 bases). Trimming took 0 bases from V and 3 from J, leaving 9 bases between them. Per germline, CDR1 SGDLS and CDR2 YYNGEE. The CDR3 contains 14 residues. Full variable domain (remainder filled in from reference TRBV9 and TRBJ2-5): DSGVTQTPKHLITATGQRVTLRCSPRSGDLSVYWYQQSLDQGLQFLIQYYNGEERAKGNILERFSAQQFPDLHSELNLSSLELGDSALYFCASSVGEGEETQYFGPGTRLLVL.

This clone was seen only once. The CDR3 spells CTWGGEDTANTGELFF. The DNA for the CDR3 is TGCACCTGGGGGGGAGAAGACACCGCGAACACCGGGGAGCTGTTTTTT. This sequence joins TRBV1 and TRBJ2-2; the D segment call TRBD2 is taken from the table without a DNA check. TRBV1 is a documented pseudogene. This CDR3 is built from 16 residues.

This clone is a singleton in its sample. This sequence joins TRBV7-9 and TRBJ1-5; the D gene is possibly TRBD1 (6 bases). Between the trimmed V and J ends, which lost 5 bases and 4 bases, there was a span of 15 bases. Germline V gene lookup returns CDR1 SEHNR and CDR2 FQNEAQ (reference sequence). This CDR3 is built from 15 residues. The CDR3 here is CASSLGGGLNQPQHF. CDR3 nucleotides: TGTGCCAGCAGCCTAGGGGGAGGGTTAAATCAGCCCCAGCATTTT.

The chain is built from TRBV9 and TRBJ2-5; 9 bases match TRBD2. CDR1 is SGDLS, CDR2 YYNGEE, per germline. The CDR3 extends over 16 amino acids. V shed 0 bases and J 5 bases; nucleotides not matched to a gene: 8. CDR3 in amino acids: CASSVALAGGLETQYF. In DNA, the CDR3 is TGTGCCAGCAGCGTAGCTCTGGCGGGAGGGCTGGAGACCCAGTACTTC.

The chain links TRBV11-3 to TRBJ2-1; 7 bases are shared with TRBD2. Germline V gene lookup returns CDR1 SGHNT and CDR2 YENEEA. The CDR3 runs to 15 residues. V shed 1 base and J 4 bases; nucleotides not matched to a gene: 4. The CDR3, as DNA: TGTGCCAGCAGCTTAGGTGGGAGGGATTACAATGAGCAGTTCTTC. Translation gives CASSLGGRDYNEQFF.

This clone is a singleton in its sample. The chain links TRBV25-1 to TRBJ2-7, with D possibly matching TRBD2 (6 bases). Trimming left V 4 bases short and J 9 bases short, with 10 bases between. Germline V gives CDR1 MGHDK, CDR2 SYGVNS. CDR3 length: 11 residues. The CDR3 reads CASSADYLQYF. The CDR3 DNA reads as TGTGCCAGCAGTGCGGACTACTTGCAGTACTTC.